This record covers a single TCR beta chain. Its antigen is still unknown. From germline, CDR1 is LGHNA and CDR2 YNFKEQ. V was shortened by 1 base and J by 0 bases, with 17 bases between the two germline ends. The CDR3 contains 18 residues. Second-dose recipients at about 4 or about 12 weeks were treated as one pooled group. The sample is drawn from a study of T cell responses to AZD1222 COVID-19 vaccine. Data came from immunoSEQ multiplex PCR; TCRdb stores just in-frame clones and leaves some out. In the table there are tens of thousands of clones, under 95% of which are singletons. The study's findings and limits: Unmutated variant regions are reportedly the target of nearly half of TCRs that are spike-specific. Repertoires were obtained only post-peak T cell response.

Specimen: peripheral blood, collected 28 days after the second AZD1222 dose. The source is an adult who received the AZD1222 COVID-19 vaccine. The chain links TRBV4-2 to TRBJ2-3; D might be TRBD2 (5 bases). The DNA of the CDR3 is TGTGCCAGCAGCCAAGTGGTTTTTGCAAGAGGGAGCACAGATACGCAGTATTTT. Translating it yields CASSQVVFARGSTDTQYF.